Below are 28 T cell receptor beta chains sequenced from a single sample in a study of tumor-infiltrating lymphocytes in primary liver carcinoma. Priming with a constant-region primer yielded TCR beta cDNA from about 500 ng total RNA. ARM-PCR, slightly modified, supplied the TCR beta libraries through three nested multiplex PCR rounds. The first two PCR rounds used TRBV1-TRBV30 primers with a Cbeta primer, roughly 10 cycles each. TCRdb fed the multiplex PCR reads into MiXCR, producing one record per CDR3 protein. The table lists a few hundred thousand distinct CDR3 sequences, about 50% of them singletons, with around 15% in the top ten. Alongside blood RNA obtained from unsorted whole blood, germline DNA was also extracted. The sample consisted of peripheral blood. The origin of the receptors is a woman aged 25-40 years with primary liver carcinoma and hepatitis B virus infection.

In the case of this clonotype: The conserved closing phenylalanine or tryptophan is absent in this CDR3, likely reflecting a read error. This chain links TRBV4-2 with TRBJ1-5; 10 bases are shared with TRBD1. CDR3 size: 18 residues. CDR1 LGHNA and CDR2 YNFKEQ come from the germline V gene. CDR3 bases: TGTGCCAGTAGCCAACGAGGACAGGGGGACGATGGCAATCAGCCCCAGCATCTT. This translates into CASSQRGQGDDGNQPQHL.

This sequence joins TRBV4-3 and TRBJ2-2, with a possible D match to TRBD2 (6 bases). The germline V and J ends were trimmed by 5 bases and 7 bases, with 11 bases remaining between them. This CDR3 is built from 13 residues. CDR1 and CDR2 from the germline V gene are LGHNA and YSLEER. CDR3 nucleotide sequence: TGCGCCAGCAGCTCGACGGGAGTCGGGGAGCTGTTTTTT. Encoded protein: CASSSTGVGELFF.

In this sample, this clonotype turned up many times. The J gene is TRBJ2-7, the V gene TRBV6-5, with 9 bases aligning to TRBD1. CDR1 is MNHEY and CDR2 is SVGAGI in the germline V gene. V lost 7 bases, J lost 2 bases, and 6 bases stayed unmatched. The CDR3 is 14 residues long. The CDR3 DNA is TGTGCCAGCAAGGGGACAGGGCGAACCTACGAGCAGTACTTC. As protein: CASKGTGRTYEQYF.

As concerns this clonotype: A read error may be the cause here, since a much bigger clone is one base away. V and J are TRBV30 and TRBJ2-1, with D tentatively TRBD1 or TRBD2 (5 bases each). In germline, CDR1 is GTSNPN, CDR2 SVGIG (reference sequence). V dropped 5 bases and J dropped 0 bases, with 14 bases sitting between them. CDR3 length equals 15 residues. CDR3 sequence reads: CAWCGDRSSYNEQFF. CDR3 sequence (DNA): TGTGCCTGGTGTGGGGACCGCTCCTCCTACAATGAGCAGTTCTTC.

This clonotype was observed a handful of times. The DNA of the CDR3 is TGTGCCAGCAGTCCGCGACAGGGGGCTTGGTACGAGCAGTACTTC. This gives the protein CASSPRQGAWYEQYF. The chain recombines TRBV6-1 with TRBJ2-7; 10 nucleotides agree with TRBD1. V trimming: 5 bases; J trimming: 4 bases; junction bases outside the gene matches: 8. The CDR3 is 15 residues long. The germline gives CDR1 MNHNS, CDR2 SASEGT.

This clonotype was recorded many times. V gene TRBV6-6 combines with J gene TRBJ1-5, with a weak D call TRBD1 (5 bases). Trimming took 6 bases from V and 7 from J, leaving 16 bases between them. This CDR3 region has 14 residues. Germline values: CDR1 MNHNY, CDR2 SVGAGI (reference sequence). This chain's CDR3 is CASSLQVSGQPQHF. The CDR3 nucleotides read TGTGCCAGCAGCTTACAGGTCTCGGGGCAGCCCCAGCATTTT.

Concerning this clonotype itself: A single base separates this from a much larger clone, so it may be a read error. The CDR3 nucleotides are TGTGCCATCGCCCCCCCCGGTCGCGCGTATTCCTACGAGCAGTACTTC. It encodes CAIAPPGRAYSYEQYF. The chain employs TRBV12-3 or TRBV12-4 and TRBJ2-7; no clear D. CDR3 size: 16 residues. V lost 10 bases and J 1 base, leaving 23 bases between the germline ends.

The rearrangement joins TRBV11-2 to TRBJ2-7; TRBD2 aligns across 7 bases. Trimming removed 5 bases from V and 5 bases from J; junction bases left unmatched: 6. CDR1 is SGHAT and CDR2 is FQNNGV in the germline V gene. The CDR3 has 13 amino acids. In DNA form, the CDR3 reads TGTGCCAGCAGCGCACCGGGACTACACGAGCAGTACTTC. This gives the protein CASSAPGLHEQYF. Based on the CDR3 plus reference TRBV11-2 and TRBJ2-7, the full variable domain is EAGVAQSPRYKIIEKRQSVAFWCNPISGHATLYWYQQILGQGPKLLIQFQNNGVVDDSQLPKDRFSAERLKGVDSTLKIQPAKLEDSAVYLCASSAPGLHEQYFGPGTRLTVT.

This clonotype has just one count. This may arise from a read error, as a much more abundant clone is one base away. The rearrangement uses TRBV12-3 or TRBV12-4 and TRBJ2-7, with D perhaps TRBD1 (5 bases). The CDR3 covers 15 residues. CDR3 in amino acids: CTSSSRGIYGYEQYF. For the CDR3, the DNA is TGTACCAGCAGTTCAAGGGGAATCTATGGCTACGAGCAGTACTTC.

This sequence joins TRBV6-2 or TRBV6-3 and TRBJ1-1; D might be TRBD1 (6 bases). The length of the CDR3 is 13 residues. Per the germline V gene, CDR1 is MNHEY and CDR2 is SVGEGT. V lost 6 bases and J 1 base, leaving 9 bases between the germline ends. The CDR3 bases are TGTGCCAGCAGCCGGACAGAGAACACTGAAGCTTTCTTT. Protein sequence: CASSRTENTEAFF.

This clonotype came up once. A read error may explain this, as a much larger clone is one base away. The V gene is TRBV6-5, the J gene TRBJ1-2; D unresolved. In germline, CDR1 is MNHEY, CDR2 SVGAGI. This CDR3 region has 14 residues. The CDR3 loop reads CASSQDWTNCGYTF. DNA of the CDR3: TGTGCCAGCAGCCAGGACTGGACTAACTGTGGCTACACCTTC.

The table lists this clonotype with many counts. The chain employs TRBV12-3 or TRBV12-4 and TRBJ2-1, with 10 bases that match TRBD2. The V and J ends lost 2 bases and 7 bases, in that order; junction bases with no gene match: 2. The CDR3 is 14 amino acids. CDR3 bases: TGTGCCAGCAGTTTACTAGCGGGAGTAAATGAGCAGTTCTTC. This codes for CASSLLAGVNEQFF.

Comments on this clonotype: Germline and junction disagree at one end, which may indicate a read error. V gene TRBV12-3 or TRBV12-4 combines with J gene TRBJ1-4; no clear D gene. CDR3 length: 14 residues. The CDR3 reads CVSSSARMNEKLFF. As DNA, the CDR3 is TGTGTCAGCAGCTCGGCCCGGATGAATGAAAAACTGTTTTTT.

The CDR3 sequence: CASRASGRGTGELFF. In nucleotides, the CDR3 is TGTGCCAGCAGAGCTAGCGGGAGAGGGACCGGGGAGCTGTTTTTT. The V and J genes are TRBV6-2 or TRBV6-3 and TRBJ2-2; 10 positions agree with TRBD2. The V gene end was trimmed by 6 bases and the J gene end by 5 bases; junction bases not matched to a gene: 6. From germline, CDR1 is MNHEY and CDR2 SVGEGT. The CDR3 has 15 residues.

The chain uses TRBV7-9 and TRBJ2-7, with D hard to call. Trimming cost V 5 bases and J 5 bases, with 13 bases left between them. The CDR3 totals 13 residues. CDR1 and CDR2 (germline): SEHNR, FQNEAQ (reference sequence). CDR3 DNA: TGTGCCAGCAGCGCCGCCCCCATACACGAGCAGTACTTC. Translated: CASSAAPIHEQYF.

This clonotype has more than one count but fewer than ten. The rearrangement links TRBV5-5 to TRBJ2-7; D possibly corresponds to TRBD1 (6 bases). The CDR3 extends over 13 amino acids. Germline loops: CDR1 SGHKS, CDR2 YYEKEE (reference sequence). Trimming removed 7 bases from V and 3 bases from J, with 14 bases in between. The CDR3 spells CASETGFGYEQYF. CDR3 DNA sequence: TGTGCCAGCGAAACAGGGTTTGGCTACGAGCAGTACTTC.

Regarding this clonotype: A much larger clone is a single base away; this may be a read error. V usage is TRBV12-3 or TRBV12-4 and J usage is TRBJ2-3, with D tentatively TRBD2 (6 bases). The CDR3 loop spans 13 amino acids. The chain's CDR3 is CASSSGDPDTRYF. For the CDR3, the DNA is TGTGCCAGCAGTTCGGGGGACCCAGATACGCGGTATTTT.

Worth noting for this clonotype: At one of its ends the junction is not consistent with the germline gene, which may arise from a read error. The V call is TRBV11-2, the J call TRBJ1-3; perhaps TRBD1 as D (5 bases). There are 16 residues in the CDR3. Germline V gene data show CDR1 as SGHAT and CDR2 as FQNNGV. This CDR3 is CTSSAHRQTSGNTIYF. The CDR3 nucleotides are TGTACCAGCAGCGCCCATCGACAGACCTCTGGAAACACCATATATTTT. The full variable domain, its missing parts supplied by reference TRBV11-2 and TRBJ1-3, is EAGVAQSPRYKIIEKRQSVAFWCNPISGHATLYWYQQILGQGPKLLIQFQNNGVVDDSQLPKDRFSAERLKGVDSTLKIQPAKLEDSAVYLCTSSAHRQTSGNTIYFGEGSWLTVV.

Comments on this clonotype: This may be a read error, as it is one base from a much larger clone. The rearrangement uses TRBV11-3 and TRBJ2-6; D perhaps matches TRBD1 (5 bases). Germline assignment: CDR1 SGHNT and CDR2 YENEEA. CDR3 size: 14 residues. The CDR3 loop reads CACKQASGANVPTF. In nucleotides, the CDR3 is TGTGCCTGCAAGCAGGCCTCTGGGGCCAACGTCCCGACTTTC.

There are many counts of this clonotype. V usage is TRBV29-1 and J usage is TRBJ1-2, with 7 positions matching TRBD1. The V segment lost 4 bases and the J segment 3 bases; nucleotides outside the gene matches: 5. There are 13 residues in the CDR3. CDR1 SQVTM and CDR2 ANQGSEA come from the germline V gene. The CDR3: CSVAPDRDYGYTF. CDR3 bases: TGCAGCGTTGCGCCTGACAGGGACTATGGCTACACCTTC. Together with reference TRBV29-1 and TRBJ1-2, the CDR3 gives the full variable domain: SAVISQKPSRDICQRGTSLTIQCQVDSQVTMMFWYRQQPGQSLTLIATANQGSEATYESGFVIDKFPISRPNLTFSTLTVSNMSPEDSSIYLCSVAPDRDYGYTFGSGTRLTVV.

The rearrangement uses TRBV6-5 and TRBJ1-1, with 8 bases matching TRBD1. Germline V gene lookup returns CDR1 MNHEY and CDR2 SVGAGI. The ends lost 1 base at V and 4 bases at J; junction bases unmatched: 8. The length of the CDR3 is 16 residues. This chain's CDR3 is CASSYWMQGASTEAFF. Written as DNA, the CDR3 is TGTGCCAGCAGTTACTGGATGCAGGGGGCCTCCACTGAAGCTTTCTTT.

The rearrangement joins TRBV28 to TRBJ1-5; possible D gene TRBD1, 5 bases. The CDR3 consists of 15 residues. Germline-derived CDR1 and CDR2 are MDHEN and SYDVKM. V gave up 4 bases and J gave up 9 bases, with 19 bases separating them. CDR3: CASSSGVGGIRPQHF. CDR3 DNA: TGTGCCAGCAGTTCCGGGGTTGGGGGGATCAGGCCCCAGCATTTT.

The gene calls are TRBV5-4 and TRBJ2-1, with D unclear. Between the trimmed V and J ends, which lost 3 bases and 5 bases, there was a span of 9 bases. In germline, CDR1 is SGHNT, CDR2 YYREEE (reference sequence). The CDR3 is 13 amino acids. CDR3 protein: CASSSCPHNEQFF. The CDR3 bases are TGTGCCAGCAGCTCGTGTCCCCACAATGAGCAGTTCTTC.

In this sample, this clonotype turned up many times. V usage is TRBV29-1 and J usage is TRBJ2-2; a possible D gene is TRBD1 (6 bases). Trimming left V 4 bases short and J 0 bases short, with 9 bases between. CDR1 is SQVTM and CDR2 is ANQGSEA in the germline V gene. This CDR3 spans 14 amino acids. CDR3 loop: CSVGTASNTGELFF. DNA for the CDR3: TGCAGCGTTGGGACAGCCTCGAACACCGGGGAGCTGTTTTTT.

The gene calls are TRBV6-5 and TRBJ1-2; D gene ambiguous. Deletions cut 8 bases from V and 5 bases from J, with 15 bases between. The CDR3 has 13 residues. CDR1 MNHEY and CDR2 SVGAGI come from the germline V gene. In nucleotides, the CDR3 is TGTGCCAGCGCTTTAAGGGAACGGTATGGCTACACCTTC. It translates to CASALRERYGYTF.

To note about this clonotype: A read error is possible here, since a much larger clone lies one base away. This sequence joins TRBV4-3 and TRBJ2-7, with TRBD2 identical over 9 bases. V shed 10 bases and J 2 bases; nucleotides not matched to a gene: 12. The germline gives CDR1 LGHNA, CDR2 YSLEER. The CDR3 length is 15 residues. The CDR3 spells CANRTQAGGPYEQYF. The CDR3 DNA follows: TGCGCCAACAGGACGCAAGCGGGAGGCCCCTACGAGCAGTACTTC.

Comments on this clonotype: A clone one base away is much larger, so this may be a read error. The rearrangement uses TRBV12-3 or TRBV12-4 and TRBJ2-5, with D hard to call. This CDR3 has 16 amino acids. In DNA, the CDR3 is TGTGACAGCAGTTTCCGGCCCAGCCGACACCAAGAGACCCAGTACTTC. Encoded protein: CDSSFRPSRHQETQYF.

Concerning this clonotype itself: It may be a read error: a sequence one base away is much more abundant. This chain joins TRBV4-3 and TRBJ2-2; 12 nucleotides agree with TRBD2. Germline CDR1 and CDR2: LGHNA and YSLEER. The CDR3 covers 17 residues. CDR3 DNA sequence: TGCGCCAGCAGCCAAGAAGGACTAGCGGGAAGAATCGGGGAGCAGTTTTTT. Protein: CASSQEGLAGRIGEQFF.